The 7 T cell receptor beta chains presented below share a single source sample, sequenced in a study of T cell clonality in common variable immunodeficiency. The table came from immunoSEQ multiplex PCR; TCRdb's copy has only in-frame clones and leaves some out. The data show tens of thousands of clones, with none appearing a single time. The sample taken for sequencing was peripheral blood mononuclear cells. The receptors were gathered from a person aged 18-70 years in good health.

At least ten counts were recorded for this clone. The read finishes 3 residues shy of the CDR3 end, and the germline J gene is used to complete it. The J gene is TRBJ2-1, the V gene TRBV4-2; 10 bases map to TRBD2. The V gene's germline CDR1 is LGHNA and CDR2 YNFKEQ. This CDR3 region has 17 residues. The junction had 10 bases not matched to a gene; V was cut back by 0 bases and J by 8 bases. CDR3 bases read: TGTGCCAGCAGCCAAGATGTGGGAGCGGGGGGGCTCCATGAG. Amino acid sequence: CASSQDVGAGGLHE. The full CDR3 sequence reads CASSQDVGAGGLHEQFF.

This clone was found many times. Read data end 3 residues before the CDR3 end; the end is taken from the germline J gene. The rearrangement uses TRBV19 and TRBJ2-3, with D tentatively TRBD2 (6 bases). The CDR3 consists of 16 residues. V gave up 5 bases and J gave up 0 bases, with 15 bases separating them. Looked up from germline, CDR1 is LNHDA and CDR2 is SQIVND (reference sequence). The CDR3 sequence is CASSFFGGASTDTQYF. The part of the CDR3 DNA that was read is TGTGCCAGTAGTTTCTTTGGCGGGGCTAGCACAGATACG.

Points on this clone: The read terminates 3 residues ahead of where the CDR3 ends, so the germline J gene completes it. The genes are TRBV19 and TRBJ2-7; 8 positions match TRBD1. This CDR3 contains 13 residues. Trimming took 6 bases from V and 2 from J; bases not matched to a gene: 3. Germline V CDR1 and CDR2: LNHDA, SQIVND (reference sequence). The CDR3 loop is CASRPTGAYEQYF. The part of the CDR3 DNA that was read is TGTGCCAGTAGACCGACAGGGGCCTACGAG.

About this clone itself: The read ends 3 residues shy of where the CDR3 ends; the end is completed using the germline J gene. Other DNA variants within this sample encode the same CDR3. This chain uses TRBV7-9 with TRBJ2-5, with D perhaps given as TRBD1 or TRBD2 (6 bases each). Germline CDR1 and CDR2: SEHNR and FQNEAQ (reference sequence). The CDR3 consists of 14 residues. V was shortened by 6 bases and J by 4 bases, with 15 bases between the two germline ends. CDR3 loop: CASRTQGGTETQYF. The part of the CDR3 DNA that was read is TGTGCCAGCAGAACACAGGGAGGTACAGAGACC.

This clone is large (0.1 to 1%) in the sample. The sequenced fragment ends 3 residues before the CDR3 boundary, so the rest is inferred from the germline J gene. V gene TRBV6-2 or TRBV6-3 combines with J gene TRBJ1-4; maybe TRBD1 (5 bases). Germline CDR1 MNHEY, CDR2 SVGEGT. The germline V and J ends were trimmed by 8 bases and 5 bases, with 12 bases remaining between them. The CDR3 contains 13 residues. CDR3 residues: CASGKTDNEKLFF. Incomplete CDR3 DNA: TGTGCCAGCGGTAAGACAGACAATGAAAAA.

As for this clone: The sequenced fragment ends 3 residues before the CDR3 boundary, so the rest is inferred from the germline J gene. The chain links TRBV2 to TRBJ1-5, with 7 bases matching TRBD1. CDR3 size: 13 residues. V was clipped by 6 bases and J by 5 bases; unmatched bases: 4. Germline V gene data show CDR1 as SNHLY and CDR2 as FYNNEI. The CDR3 loop reads CASSDRVDQPQHF. The CDR3 bases that were read are TGTGCCAGCAGCGACAGGGTAGATCAGCCC. Combining the CDR3 with reference TRBV2 and TRBJ1-5 gives the whole variable domain EPEVTQTPSHQVTQMGQEVILRCVPISNHLYFYWYRQILGQKVEFLVSFYNNEISEKSEIFDDQFSVERPDGSNFTLKIRSTKLEDSAMYFCASSDRVDQPQHFGDGTRLSIL.

This clone was seen many times. From the germline J gene comes the end of the CDR3, since the read stops 3 residues before it. The chain links TRBV29-1 to TRBJ2-1, with 9 bases identical to TRBD1. Per germline, CDR1 SQVTM and CDR2 ANQGSEA. The CDR3 is 13 amino acids. The CDR3 here is CSLRQGGYNEQFF. The sequenced CDR3 bases are TGCAGTTTACGACAGGGGGGATACAATGAG.